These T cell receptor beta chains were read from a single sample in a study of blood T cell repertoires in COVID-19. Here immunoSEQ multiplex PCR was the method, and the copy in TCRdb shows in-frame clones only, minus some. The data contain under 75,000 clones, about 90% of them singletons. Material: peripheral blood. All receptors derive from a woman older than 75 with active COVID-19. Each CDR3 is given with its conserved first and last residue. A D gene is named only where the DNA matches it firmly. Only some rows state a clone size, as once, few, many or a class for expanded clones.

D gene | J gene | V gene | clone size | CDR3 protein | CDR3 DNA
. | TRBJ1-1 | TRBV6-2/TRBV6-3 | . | CASSLRQAQAFF | TGTGCCAGCAGCCTCCGACAGGCTCAAGCTTTCTTT
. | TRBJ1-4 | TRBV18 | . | CASSLNGGASDEKLFF | TGTGCCAGCTCACTAAACGGGGGGGCATCGGATGAAAAACTGTTTTTT
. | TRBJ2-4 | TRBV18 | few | CASSRDIGNIQYF | TGTGCCAGCTCAAGGGACATAGGGAACATTCAGTACTTC
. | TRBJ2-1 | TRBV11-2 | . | CASSSLDRRYNEQFF | TGTGCCAGCAGCTCACTTGACAGGCGGTACAATGAGCAGTTCTTC
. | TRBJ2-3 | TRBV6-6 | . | CASSYSILGTDTQYF | TGTGCCAGCAGTTACTCGATACTAGGCACAGATACGCAGTATTTT
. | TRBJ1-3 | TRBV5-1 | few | CASSLESSGNTIYF | TGCGCCAGCAGCTTGGAGAGCTCTGGAAACACCATATATTTT
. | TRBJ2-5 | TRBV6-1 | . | CASSEGRGGETQYF | TGTGCCAGCAGTGAAGGGAGGGGCGGGGAGACCCAGTACTTC
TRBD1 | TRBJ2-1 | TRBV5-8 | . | CASSPGQGAPYNEQFF | TGTGCCAGCAGCCCGGGACAGGGGGCCCCCTACAATGAGCAGTTCTTC
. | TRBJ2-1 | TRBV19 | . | CASSNAGAYNEQFF | TGTGCCAGTAGTAACGCGGGGGCTTACAATGAGCAGTTCTTC
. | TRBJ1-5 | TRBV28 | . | CASSTLNSQPQHF | TGTGCCAGCAGCACCTTAAACAGTCAGCCCCAGCATTTT
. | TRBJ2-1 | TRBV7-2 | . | CASSPLFHNEQFF | TGTGCCAGCAGCCCCCTTTTCCACAATGAGCAGTTCTTC
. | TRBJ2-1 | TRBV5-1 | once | CASSLARSQTYNEQFF | TGCGCCAGCAGCTTGGCCCGGAGCCAAACCTACAATGAGCAGTTCTTC
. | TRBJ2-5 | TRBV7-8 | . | CASSLYEKRRNQETQYF | TGTGCCAGCAGCTTATACGAGAAGCGGAGGAACCAAGAGACCCAGTACTTC
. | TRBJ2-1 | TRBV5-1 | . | CASSLAVPLGEQFF | TGCGCCAGCAGCTTGGCGGTCCCCCTCGGTGAGCAGTTCTTC
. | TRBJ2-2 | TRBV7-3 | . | CASSSLADTGELFF | TGTGCCAGCAGCTCCTTAGCGGACACCGGGGAGCTGTTTTTT
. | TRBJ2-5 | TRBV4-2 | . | CASSQDGQVGETQYF | TGTGCCAGCAGCCAAGATGGGCAGGTCGGAGAGACCCAGTACTTC
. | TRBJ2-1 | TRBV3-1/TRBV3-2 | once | CASTPTAGDNEQFF | TGTGCCAGCACCCCTACGGCAGGGGACAATGAGCAGTTCTTC
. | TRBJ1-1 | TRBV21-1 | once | CASSAWDREVAFF | TGTGCCAGCAGCGCCTGGGACAGGGAGGTGGCTTTCTTT
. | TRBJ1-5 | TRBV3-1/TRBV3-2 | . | CASSPSGGFQPQHF | TGTGCCAGCAGCCCCTCAGGCGGGTTTCAGCCCCAGCATTTT
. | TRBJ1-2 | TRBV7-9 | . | CASSPGLGVEGYTF | TGTGCCAGCAGCCCGGGACTAGGGGTCGAAGGCTACACCTTC
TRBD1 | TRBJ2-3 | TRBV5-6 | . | CASSFLDRSTDTQYF | TGTGCCAGCAGCTTCCTGGACAGGTCCACAGATACGCAGTATTTT
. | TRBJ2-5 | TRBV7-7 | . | CASGQGQQETQYF | TGTGCTAGCGGTCAGGGGCAGCAAGAGACCCAGTACTTC
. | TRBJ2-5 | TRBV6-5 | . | CASSGEVGGGGTQYF | TGTGCCAGCAGCGGGGAGGTGGGGGGAGGGGGTACCCAGTACTTC
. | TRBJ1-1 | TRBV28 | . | CASSFRVGDTEAFF | TGTGCCAGCAGCTTTCGAGTCGGGGACACTGAAGCTTTCTTT
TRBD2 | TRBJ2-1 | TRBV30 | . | CAWAGLVMGEQFF | TGTGCCTGGGCGGGACTAGTAATGGGTGAGCAGTTCTTC
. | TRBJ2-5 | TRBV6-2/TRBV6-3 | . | CASSGLGRGETQYF | TGTGCCAGCAGTGGGCTTGGCCGTGGGGAGACCCAGTACTTC
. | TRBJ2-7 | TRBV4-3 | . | CASSQEAGGYEQYF | TGCGCCAGCAGCCAAGAAGCCGGCGGCTACGAGCAGTACTTC
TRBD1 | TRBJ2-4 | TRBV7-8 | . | CASSLPWTGAIQYF | TGTGCCAGCAGCCTCCCTTGGACAGGGGCCATTCAGTACTTC
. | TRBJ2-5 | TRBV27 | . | CASSLSAGEETQYF | TGTGCCAGCAGTTTATCGGCAGGCGAAGAGACCCAGTACTTC
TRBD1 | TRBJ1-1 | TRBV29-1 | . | CSVEEGRRGRGEAFF | TGCAGCGTTGAAGAAGGGCGTAGGGGGCGGGGTGAAGCTTTCTTT
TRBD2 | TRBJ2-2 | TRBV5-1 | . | CASSPGLAGTHTGELFF | TGCGCCAGCAGCCCGGGACTAGCGGGGACTCACACCGGGGAGCTGTTTTTT
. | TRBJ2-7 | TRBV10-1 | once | CASSRDSYEQYF | TGCGCCAGCAGCCGGGACTCCTACGAGCAGTACTTC
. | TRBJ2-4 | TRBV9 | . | CASSVGGGNIQYF | TGTGCCAGCAGCGTAGGAGGGGGAAACATTCAGTACTTC
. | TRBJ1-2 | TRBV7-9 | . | CASSTSTGNYGYTF | TGTGCCAGCAGCACCTCGACAGGAAACTATGGCTACACCTTC
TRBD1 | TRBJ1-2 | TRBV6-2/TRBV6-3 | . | CASSYRGQGIDGYTF | TGTGCCAGCAGTTATAGGGGACAGGGTATCGATGGCTACACCTTC
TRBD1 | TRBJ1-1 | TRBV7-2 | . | CASSWDRVAEAFF | TGTGCCAGCAGTTGGGACAGGGTGGCTGAAGCTTTCTTT
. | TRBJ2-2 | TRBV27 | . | CASKETVNTGELFF | TGTGCCAGCAAGGAGACTGTGAACACCGGGGAGCTGTTTTTT
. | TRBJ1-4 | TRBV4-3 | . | CASSQEVRQLNEKLFF | TGCGCCAGCAGCCAAGAGGTGCGGCAGCTTAATGAAAAACTGTTTTTT
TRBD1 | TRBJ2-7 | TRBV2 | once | CASSARTGLSYEQYF | TGTGCCAGCAGTGCCCGGACAGGCCTCTCCTACGAGCAGTACTTC
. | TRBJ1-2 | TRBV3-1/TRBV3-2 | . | CASSPYGVLGGYTF | TGTGCCAGCAGCCCCTACGGGGTGTTGGGAGGCTACACCTTC
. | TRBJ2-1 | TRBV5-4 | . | CASSLGQGTYNEQFF | TGTGCCAGCAGCTTGGGGCAGGGGACCTACAATGAGCAGTTCTTC
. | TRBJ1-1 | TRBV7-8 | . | CASSVGQSTEAFF | TGTGCCAGCAGCGTCGGACAGTCGACTGAAGCTTTCTTT
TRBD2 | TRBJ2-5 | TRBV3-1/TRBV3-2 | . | CASSQRGGETQYF | TGTGCCAGCAGCCAGCGGGGGGGGGAGACCCAGTACTTC
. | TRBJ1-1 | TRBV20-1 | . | CSASGVETEAFF | TGCAGTGCTAGTGGTGTTGAGACTGAAGCTTTCTTT
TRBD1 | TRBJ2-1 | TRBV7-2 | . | CASSLPGQGSNEQFF | TGTGCCAGCAGCTTACCAGGACAGGGGAGCAATGAGCAGTTCTTC
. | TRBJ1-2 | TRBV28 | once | CASSSGAHLYGYTF | TGTGCCAGCAGTTCAGGGGCCCACCTCTATGGCTACACCTTC
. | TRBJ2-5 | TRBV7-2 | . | CASSLALGGEQETQYF | TGTGCCAGCAGCTTAGCTTTAGGGGGAGAGCAAGAGACCCAGTACTTC
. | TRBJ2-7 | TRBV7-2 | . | CASSFRQSSYEQYF | TGTGCCAGCAGCTTTAGACAGAGCTCCTACGAGCAGTACTTC
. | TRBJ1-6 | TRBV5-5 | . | CASSLPAGFNSPLHF | TGTGCCAGCAGCTTACCTGCAGGGTTTAATTCACCCCTCCACTTT